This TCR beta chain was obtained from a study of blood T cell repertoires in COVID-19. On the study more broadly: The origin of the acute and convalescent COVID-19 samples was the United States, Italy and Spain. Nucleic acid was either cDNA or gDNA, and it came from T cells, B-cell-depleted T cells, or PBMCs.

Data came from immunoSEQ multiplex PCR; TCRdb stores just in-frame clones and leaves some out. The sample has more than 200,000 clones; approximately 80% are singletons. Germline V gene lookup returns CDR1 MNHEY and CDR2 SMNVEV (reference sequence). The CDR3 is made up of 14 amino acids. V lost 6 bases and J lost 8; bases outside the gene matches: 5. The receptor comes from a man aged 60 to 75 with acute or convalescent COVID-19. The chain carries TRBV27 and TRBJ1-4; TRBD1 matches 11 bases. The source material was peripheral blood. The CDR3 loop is CASSLGQGAEKLFF. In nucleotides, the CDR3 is TGTGCCAGCAGCCTCGGACAGGGGGCCGAAAAACTGTTTTTT. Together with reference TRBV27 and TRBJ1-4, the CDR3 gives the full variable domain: EAQVTQNPRYLITVTGKKLTVTCSQNMNHEYMSWYRQDPGLGLRQIYYSMNVEVTDKGDVPEGYKVSRKEKRNFPLILESPSPNQTSLYFCASSLGQGAEKLFFGSGTQLSVL.